The 18 T cell receptor beta chains below all came from one sample that was sequenced in a study of beta chain features in type 1 diabetes. The isolated RNA, all of it, was reverse transcribed, so expressed TCRB transcripts were what got sequenced. Some clones are missing from TCRdb's copy, which holds only in-frame ones; the method was immunoSEQ multiplex PCR. The sample has roughly 230,000 clones; roughly 9.6% are singletons. The specimen was naive CD4+ T cells from blood. Receptor source: a young woman in good health.

In its sample, this clone was seen many times. The CDR3 region has the DNA TGTGCCAGCAGCCAAGTCACTGGAGAGACCCAGTACTTC. It yields the protein CASSQVTGETQYF. V is TRBV4-2 and J is TRBJ2-5; D is undetermined. The CDR3 totals 13 residues. Germline CDR1 LGHNA, CDR2 YNFKEQ. V was shortened by 1 base and J by 4 bases, with 7 bases between the two germline ends.

V usage is TRBV7-8 and J usage is TRBJ2-1, with 7 bases aligning to TRBD1. CDR1 is SGHVS, CDR2 FQNEAQ, per germline. The trim removed 0 bases at V and 7 bases at J, leaving 9 bases unmatched. There are 16 residues in the CDR3. The CDR3 DNA reads as TGTGCCAGCAGCTTAGCGCCGCGACAGGGTAATAATGAGCAGTTCTTC. This translates into CASSLAPRQGNNEQFF. Complete variable domain (other parts from reference TRBV7-8 and TRBJ2-1): GAGVSQSPRYKVAKRGQDVALRCDPISGHVSLFWYQQALGQGPEFLTYFQNEAQLDKSGLPSDRFFAERPEGSVSTLKIQRTQQEDSAVYLCASSLAPRQGNNEQFFGPGTRLTVL.

This clone was counted only a few times. V is TRBV5-1 and J is TRBJ2-1; D call uncertain. Trimming took off 7 bases at V and 0 bases at J, with 11 bases between the two ends. This CDR3 has 14 amino acids. Germline CDR1 SGHRS, CDR2 YFSETQ. The CDR3 is CASQTPGSYNEQFF. The DNA of the CDR3 is TGCGCCAGCCAAACCCCCGGCTCCTACAATGAGCAGTTCTTC.

This clone was observed a few times. V is TRBV11-2 and J is TRBJ1-2; the D gene is possibly TRBD1 (5 bases). The length of the CDR3 is 16 residues. Germline values: CDR1 SGHAT, CDR2 FQNNGV. V was shortened by 1 base and J by 0 bases, with 12 bases between the two germline ends. CDR3: CASSLAGGGANYGYTF. CDR3 DNA: TGTGCCAGCAGCTTAGCGGGGGGTGGCGCTAACTATGGCTACACCTTC. The variable domain in full, completed from reference TRBV11-2 and TRBJ1-2, reads EAGVAQSPRYKIIEKRQSVAFWCNPISGHATLYWYQQILGQGPKLLIQFQNNGVVDDSQLPKDRFSAERLKGVDSTLKIQPAKLEDSAVYLCASSLAGGGANYGYTFGSGTRLTVV.

At least ten counts were recorded for this clone. This chain connects TRBV23-1 to TRBJ1-1, with a tentative D call TRBD1 (6 bases). TRBV23-1 is noted as an ORF with a role that remains uncertain. The CDR3 length is 15 residues. Trimming stripped 0 bases from V and 1 base from J, with 9 bases between. DNA of the CDR3: TGCGCCAGCAGTCAATCGACAGGAAAGAACACTGAAGCTTTCTTT. This encodes CASSQSTGKNTEAFF.

This clone was counted a few times. The chain employs TRBV7-2 and TRBJ1-5; 7 positions match TRBD1. In germline, CDR1 is SGHTA, CDR2 FQGNSA. The CDR3 has 15 residues. With V trimmed by 8 bases and J by 4 bases, 11 bases remained unmatched. The CDR3 region is CASAKDRRLNQPQHF. The CDR3 bases are TGTGCCAGCGCTAAGGACAGGAGGTTAAATCAGCCCCAGCATTTT.

A few counts support this clone. This chain connects TRBV5-1 to TRBJ2-2; D is possibly TRBD1 (6 bases). V was clipped by 0 bases and J by 3 bases, with 15 bases between them. Germline V gives CDR1 SGHRS, CDR2 YFSETQ. The CDR3 is made up of 17 amino acids. The CDR3 reads CASSLAPDRVYTGELFF. The DNA for the CDR3 is TGCGCCAGCAGCTTGGCCCCGGACAGAGTATACACCGGGGAGCTGTTTTTT.

V usage is TRBV6-5 and J usage is TRBJ1-2; TRBD1 matches 8 bases. V gave up 5 bases and J gave up 7 bases; unmatched junction bases: 12. CDR1 is MNHEY, CDR2 SVGAGI, per germline. The CDR3 contains 15 residues. In DNA, the CDR3 is TGTGCCAGCAGTGCCTCGGGCAGGGGGCTAGGTGGCTACACCTTC. Its protein is CASSASGRGLGGYTF.

The chain joins TRBV19 to TRBJ2-1, with 9 positions matching TRBD2. Germline-derived CDR1 and CDR2 are LNHDA and SQIVND (reference sequence). The CDR3 runs 14 residues. Germline trimming cut 4 bases from V and 6 bases from J; bases unmatched to any gene: 4. The CDR3 DNA sequence: TGTGCCAGTAGTAAGCGGGAGGTGGTCAATGAGCAGTTCTTC. As protein: CASSKREVVNEQFF.

CDR3 sequence reads: CASTIGTANQPQHF. CDR3 DNA sequence: TGTGCCAGCACCATAGGGACAGCCAATCAGCCCCAGCATTTT. The chain couples TRBV6-1 to TRBJ1-5, with 7 bases matching TRBD1. The CDR3 loop spans 14 amino acids. With V trimmed by 7 bases and J by 3 bases, 6 bases remained unmatched. Germline CDR1 is MNHNS and CDR2 is SASEGT.

The chain employs TRBV18 and TRBJ1-5, with D unresolved. CDR1 KGHSH and CDR2 LQKENI come from the germline V gene. The CDR3 has 13 residues. V was clipped by 3 bases and J by 5 bases, with 8 bases between them. CDR3 sequence (DNA): TGTGCCAGCTCACCGGAGGGTTATCAGCCCCAGCATTTT. Translation: CASSPEGYQPQHF.

The chain couples TRBV5-1 to TRBJ2-5, with D tentatively TRBD2 (5 bases). This CDR3 comprises 13 residues. V was pared by 9 bases and J by 0 bases, with 12 bases between. The germline gives CDR1 SGHRS, CDR2 YFSETQ. The CDR3 spells CATGVAYQETQYF. The CDR3 bases are TGCGCCACCGGGGTAGCCTACCAAGAGACCCAGTACTTC.

This clone was counted only a few times. The chain uses TRBV14 and TRBJ1-1; tentatively, D is TRBD1 (5 bases). Germline CDR1 and CDR2: SGHDN and FVKESK. Trimming took 1 base from V and 3 from J, leaving 12 bases between them. The CDR3 has 15 amino acids. The CDR3 DNA is TGTGCCAGCAGCCAAGGACGGGGGAGGTACACTGAAGCTTTCTTT. Translated: CASSQGRGRYTEAFF.

This clone was counted ten times or more. The chain joins TRBV7-9 to TRBJ2-2, with TRBD1 matching over 9 bases. The V segment lost 5 bases and the J segment 5 bases; nucleotides outside the gene matches: 9. CDR1 is SEHNR and CDR2 is FQNEAQ in the germline V gene (reference sequence). The length of the CDR3 is 16 residues. CDR3 protein: CASSASGQGGTGELFF. DNA of the CDR3: TGTGCCAGCAGCGCTTCGGGACAGGGAGGGACCGGGGAGCTGTTTTTT.

The rearrangement joins TRBV5-6 to TRBJ2-2; 9 bases are a match to TRBD1. Germline loops: CDR1 SGHDT, CDR2 YYEEEE. CDR3 size: 16 residues. J was trimmed by 6 bases and V by 1 base; bases with no gene match: 7. CDR3 protein: CASSLQQGARSGELFF. The CDR3 bases are TGTGCCAGCAGCTTGCAACAGGGGGCGCGTTCCGGGGAGCTGTTTTTT.

This clone came up many times. The rearrangement links TRBV30 to TRBJ2-7; unclear D gene. Germline values: CDR1 GTSNPN, CDR2 SVGIG (reference sequence). The CDR3 has 12 amino acids. V was pared by 2 bases and J by 6 bases, with 11 bases between. In DNA, the CDR3 is TGTGCCTGGAGTTTGGCGGCCGGCGAGCAGTACTTC. Its translation: CAWSLAAGEQYF.

This chain joins TRBV19 and TRBJ2-7, with D perhaps matching TRBD1 (6 bases). The CDR3 contains 14 residues. Germline V CDR1 and CDR2: LNHDA, SQIVND (reference sequence). The ends were cut back, 5 bases at V and 2 bases at J, with 13 bases in the middle. CDR3 DNA sequence: TGTGCCAGTAGTCCCGGACAGAGTGCCTACGAGCAGTACTTC. This sequence encodes CASSPGQSAYEQYF.

This clone has just a few counts. The chain carries TRBV11-2 and TRBJ1-2; weak D call: TRBD1 (6 bases). Germline V CDR1 and CDR2: SGHAT, FQNNGV. Trimming took 2 bases from V and 5 from J, leaving 9 bases between them. This CDR3 has 13 amino acids. DNA of the CDR3: TGTGCCAGCAGCTTACAGGGGCGGTATGGCTACACCTTC. Translating it yields CASSLQGRYGYTF.